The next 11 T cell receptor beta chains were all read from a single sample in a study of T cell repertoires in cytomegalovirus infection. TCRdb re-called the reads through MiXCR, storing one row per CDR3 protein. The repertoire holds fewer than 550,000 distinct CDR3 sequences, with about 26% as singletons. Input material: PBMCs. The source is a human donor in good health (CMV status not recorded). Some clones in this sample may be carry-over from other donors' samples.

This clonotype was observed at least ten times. The CDR3 sequence: CASSYPAGGAGIRKTQYF. CDR3 in DNA: TGTGCCAGCAGTTACCCGGCAGGGGGCGCGGGAATAAGGAAGACCCAGTACTTC. The chain recombines TRBV6-6 with TRBJ2-5, with 8 positions matching TRBD1. Germline V gene sequence: CDR1 MNHNY, CDR2 SVGAGI (reference sequence). With V trimmed by 2 bases and J by 6 bases, 17 bases remained unmatched. The CDR3 spans 18 residues.

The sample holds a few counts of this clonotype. CDR3 residues: CASSERSGSLNTEAFF. CDR3 DNA: TGTGCCAGCAGCGAAAGGTCTGGTTCGCTGAACACTGAAGCTTTCTTT. The rearrangement uses TRBV14 and TRBJ1-1; no clear D. Trimming removed 5 bases at V and 0 bases at J, with 16 bases between. CDR1 SGHDN and CDR2 FVKESK come from the germline V gene. The CDR3 spans 16 residues.

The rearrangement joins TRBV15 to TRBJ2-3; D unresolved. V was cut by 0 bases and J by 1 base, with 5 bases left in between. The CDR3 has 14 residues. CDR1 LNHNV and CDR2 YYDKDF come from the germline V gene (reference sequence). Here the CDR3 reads CATSRDYRTDTQYF. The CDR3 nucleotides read TGTGCCACCAGCAGAGACTACCGCACAGATACGCAGTATTTT.

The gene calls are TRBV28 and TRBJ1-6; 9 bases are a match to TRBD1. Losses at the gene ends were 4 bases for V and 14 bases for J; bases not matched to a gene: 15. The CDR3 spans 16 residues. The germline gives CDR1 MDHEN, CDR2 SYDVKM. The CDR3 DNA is TGTGCCAGCAGTTCGCCGGGACAGGGTAGGAAGCCGACCCTCCACTTT. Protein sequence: CASSSPGQGRKPTLHF.

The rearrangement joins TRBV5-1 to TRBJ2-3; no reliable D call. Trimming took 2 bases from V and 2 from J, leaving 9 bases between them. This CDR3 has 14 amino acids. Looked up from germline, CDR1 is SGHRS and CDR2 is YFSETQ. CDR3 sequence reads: CASSFRAFTDTQYF. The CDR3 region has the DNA TGCGCCAGCAGCTTTCGGGCCTTCACAGATACGCAGTATTTT.

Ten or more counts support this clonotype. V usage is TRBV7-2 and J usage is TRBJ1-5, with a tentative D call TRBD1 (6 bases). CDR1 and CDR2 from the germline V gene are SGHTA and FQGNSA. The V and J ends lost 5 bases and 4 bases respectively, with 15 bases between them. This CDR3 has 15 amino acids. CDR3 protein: CASSQGGNINQPQHF. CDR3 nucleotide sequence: TGTGCCAGCAGCCAAGGGGGAAACATAAATCAGCCCCAGCATTTT.

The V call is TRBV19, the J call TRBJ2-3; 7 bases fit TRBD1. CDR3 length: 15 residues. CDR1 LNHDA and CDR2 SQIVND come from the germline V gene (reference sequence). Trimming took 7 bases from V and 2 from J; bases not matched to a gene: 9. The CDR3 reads CASNEGGQITDTQYF. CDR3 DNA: TGTGCCAGTAACGAAGGGGGACAGATCACAGATACGCAGTATTTT.

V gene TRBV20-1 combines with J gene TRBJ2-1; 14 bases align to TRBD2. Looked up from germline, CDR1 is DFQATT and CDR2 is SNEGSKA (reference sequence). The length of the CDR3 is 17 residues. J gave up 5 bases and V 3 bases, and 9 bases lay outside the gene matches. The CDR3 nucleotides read TGCAGTGCTAGGGCCTCGACTAGCGGGAGGGACGACAATGAGCAGTTCTTC. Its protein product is CSARASTSGRDDNEQFF.

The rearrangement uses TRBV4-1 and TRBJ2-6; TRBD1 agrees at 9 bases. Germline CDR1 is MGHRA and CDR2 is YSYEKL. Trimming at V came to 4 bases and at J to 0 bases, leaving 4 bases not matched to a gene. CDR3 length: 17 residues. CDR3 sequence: CASSPRDRASGANVLTF. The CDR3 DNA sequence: TGCGCCAGCAGCCCCCGGGACAGGGCCTCTGGGGCCAACGTCCTGACTTTC.

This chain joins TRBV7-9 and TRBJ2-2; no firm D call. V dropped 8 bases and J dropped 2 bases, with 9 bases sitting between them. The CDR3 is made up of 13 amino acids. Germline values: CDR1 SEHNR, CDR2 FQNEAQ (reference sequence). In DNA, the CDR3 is TGTGCCAGCGAGCGAGATAACACCGGGGAGCTGTTTTTT. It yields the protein CASERDNTGELFF.

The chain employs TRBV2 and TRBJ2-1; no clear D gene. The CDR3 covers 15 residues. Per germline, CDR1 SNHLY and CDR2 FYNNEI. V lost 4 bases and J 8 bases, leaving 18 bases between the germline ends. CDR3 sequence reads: CASSGRRLPWDEQFF. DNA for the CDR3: TGTGCCAGCAGTGGTAGGAGACTCCCGTGGGATGAGCAGTTCTTC. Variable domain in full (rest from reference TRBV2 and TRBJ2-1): EPEVTQTPSHQVTQMGQEVILRCVPISNHLYFYWYRQILGQKVEFLVSFYNNEISEKSEIFDDQFSVERPDGSNFTLKIRSTKLEDSAMYFCASSGRRLPWDEQFFGPGTRLTVL.